Sequencing of this T cell receptor beta chain was carried out in a study of shared clonotypes between healthy human individuals. Whole-study context: The cohort comprised a couple of women and a few men. Their ages spanned 18 to 49 years.

The CDR3 length is 12 residues. Between the trimmed V and J ends, which lost 8 bases and 2 bases, there was a span of 8 bases. Germline loops: CDR1 SGHAT, CDR2 FQNNGV. Study conclusions and caveats: Among non-shared clonotypes, generation probabilities were lower than among those shared by all four donors. Rarefaction curves obtained for sorted subsets showed sequencing incomplete despite large depth.

Original data processing: Junction-only immunoSEQ data arrived without quality scores, meaning filtering differed. Assay: immunoSEQ multiplex PCR; the TCRdb copy retains only in-frame clones and omits some. V and J calls and clone size are as listed in that table; D and trimming were resolved from the DNA. The sample lists under 600,000 clones; about 97% were seen once. Note on this clone: Its antigen remains unidentified.

The source is a woman aged 25 to 39 in good health. Sequencing used naive CD4+ T cells sorted from blood. Subset in this sample: CD45RA+ positively selected. The chain links TRBV11-2 to TRBJ2-3, with D unresolved. CDR3 protein: CASGENTDTQYF. The CDR3 coding sequence is TGTGCCAGCGGGGAAAACACAGATACGCAGTATTTT. The complete variable domain, with remaining parts taken from reference TRBV11-2 and TRBJ2-3, reads EAGVAQSPRYKIIEKRQSVAFWCNPISGHATLYWYQQILGQGPKLLIQFQNNGVVDDSQLPKDRFSAERLKGVDSTLKIQPAKLEDSAVYLCASGENTDTQYFGPGTRLTVL.